Reported below is one T cell receptor beta chain. Its antigen is as yet unknown. The primer mix had 60 Vbeta and 13 Jbeta primers. The table came from immunoSEQ multiplex PCR; TCRdb's copy has only in-frame clones and leaves some out. This table has 180,000 or so clones, 76% appearing once. In germline, CDR1 is MNHEY, CDR2 SMNVEV (reference sequence). V was pared by 5 bases and J by 0 bases, with 8 bases between. This CDR3 is built from 14 residues. The data belong to a study of cytomegalovirus exposure and HLA in healthy donors. The donors (healthy individuals) were bone marrow donors. Study findings and constraints: TRBV6-2, TRBV6-3 and some other V segments were excluded as indistinguishable. The study flagged fewer than 200 TCR beta chains as cytomegalovirus-associated. Productive rates of about 87% or about 30% were seen for most TCR beta V segments in an earlier analysis.

The gene calls are TRBV27 and TRBJ2-1; D call uncertain. This TCR was sampled from a man aged 18 to 30 in good health and CMV-seronegative. The sequenced sample consisted of PBMCs. In nucleotides, the CDR3 is TGTGCCAGCAGTCCGTCGAGCTCCTACAATGAGCAGTTCTTC. Its protein product is CASSPSSSYNEQFF.